The 8 T cell receptor beta chains below come from one sample, sequenced in a study of STAT5B mutations in CD4+ large granular lymphocyte leukemia. The data were produced by immunoSEQ multiplex PCR, yet TCRdb's version contains in-frame clones alone and is incomplete. The profile shows about 33,000 clones, roughly 74% of them singletons. The sequenced sample consisted of CD4+ T cells from blood buffy coats. These receptors originate from a human donor in good health.

The CDR3 sequence: CASSPGRANTEAFF. As DNA, the CDR3 is TGTGCCAGCAGCCCCGGGAGGGCGAACACTGAAGCTTTCTTT. This chain links TRBV11-3 with TRBJ1-1; D is uncertain. V gave up 5 bases and J gave up 1 base, with 11 bases separating them. Germline values: CDR1 SGHNT, CDR2 YENEEA. This CDR3 region has 14 residues.

The chain links TRBV28 to TRBJ2-5; the D is unclear. The CDR3 covers 14 residues. Trimming removed 6 bases at V and 0 bases at J, with 11 bases between. From germline, CDR1 is MDHEN and CDR2 SYDVKM. The CDR3 here is CASSKGRYQETQYF. For the CDR3, the DNA is TGTGCCAGCAGCAAGGGTCGCTACCAAGAGACCCAGTACTTC.

V and J are TRBV6-5 and TRBJ2-3, with TRBD2 identical over 9 bases. The trim removed 0 bases at V and 2 bases at J, leaving 3 bases unmatched. The length of the CDR3 is 16 residues. In germline, CDR1 is MNHEY, CDR2 SVGAGI. CDR3 sequence reads: CASSYSLAGSTDTQYF. The CDR3 coding sequence is TGTGCCAGCAGTTACTCTCTAGCGGGGTCCACAGATACGCAGTATTTT.

The table lists this clone with a few counts. The J gene is TRBJ1-5, the V gene TRBV19, with 9 bases that match TRBD1. From germline, CDR1 is LNHDA and CDR2 SQIVND (reference sequence). The junction had 7 bases not matched to a gene; V was cut back by 6 bases and J by 7 bases. The CDR3 sequence is 14 residues long. CDR3 sequence: CASSRTGEIQPQHF. In nucleotides, the CDR3 is TGTGCCAGTAGCAGGACAGGGGAGATACAGCCCCAGCATTTT.

This clone was found once. CDR3 loop: CASSSEAGGSNEQFF. CDR3 DNA: TGTGCCAGCAGTTCCGAAGCGGGAGGGTCCAATGAGCAGTTCTTC. This chain links TRBV6-4 with TRBJ2-1, with 10 bases identical to TRBD2. The ends lost 5 bases at V and 6 bases at J; junction bases unmatched: 7. The CDR3 is 15 amino acids. The germline gives CDR1 MRHNA, CDR2 SNTAGT.

The J gene is TRBJ2-4, the V gene TRBV9, with a possible D match to TRBD1 (6 bases). Germline-derived CDR1 and CDR2 are SGDLS and YYNGEE. This CDR3 region has 15 residues. V was cut by 4 bases and J by 13 bases, with 24 bases left in between. In DNA form, the CDR3 reads TGTGCCAGCAGCCCAGAACTGGGGGCCTGGGTGGAACAGTACTTC. Residues: CASSPELGAWVEQYF.

The V gene is TRBV6-5, the J gene TRBJ2-7; 8 bases match TRBD2. This CDR3 is 15 amino acids long. Germline CDR1 and CDR2: MNHEY and SVGAGI. The J segment lost 4 bases and the V segment lost 6 bases, leaving 11 bases of the junction unmatched. CDR3 in amino acids: CASSRQLAERYEQYF. In DNA, the CDR3 is TGTGCCAGCAGCCGTCAACTAGCGGAACGTTACGAGCAGTACTTC.

This chain uses TRBV15 with TRBJ2-5, with 8 bases aligning to TRBD1. Per the germline V gene, CDR1 is LNHNV and CDR2 is YYDKDF (reference sequence). This CDR3 is 14 amino acids long. The junction had 2 bases not matched to a gene; V was cut back by 2 bases and J by 3 bases. The CDR3 DNA sequence: TGTGCCACCAGCAGATGGGGACAGGAAGAGACCCAGTACTTC. This codes for CATSRWGQEETQYF.